This TCR beta chain was found in a study of OX40 agonist ivuxolimab in advanced cancers. Overall study results and limits: CD8+ T cells averaged more expanded clones than CD4+.

The protocol was immunoSEQ multiplex PCR, while the TCRdb copy is restricted to in-frame clones and leaves out a portion. The sample contains tens of thousands of clones, approximately 89% of which appear only once. Germline V gene lookup returns CDR1 SSHAT and CDR2 FNYEAQ (reference sequence). Between the trimmed V and J ends, which lost 3 bases and 6 bases, there was a span of 10 bases. This CDR3 contains 13 residues. As for this clone: Its specificity is not known.

It was autoimmune disease history or systemic immunosuppression that excluded patients. The receptor comes from an adult with an advanced solid tumor such as melanoma, head and neck, liver or kidney cancer. The sequenced sample was CD4+ or CD8+ T cells sorted from blood, obtained in a trial of the OX40 agonist ivuxolimab. The genes are TRBV7-7 and TRBJ2-3; possible D gene TRBD1, 5 bases. The CDR3 region is CASSLVPGDTQYF. The CDR3 DNA is TGTGCCAGCAGCTTGGTCCCAGGGGATACGCAGTATTTT.